This TCR beta chain emerged from a study of T cell repertoires in ileal Crohn's disease. Produced via immunoSEQ multiplex PCR; TCRdb's table is partial and in-frame only. The table shows over 10,000 clones, with about 67% occurring only once. Described time point: neoterminal ileum biopsy at postoperative endoscopy, about 6 months after surgery. The CDR3 spans 16 residues. The V gene's germline CDR1 is LGHNA and CDR2 YNFKEQ. V lost 4 bases to trimming and J lost 5 bases; unmatched junction nucleotides: 5. This receptor was taken from an adult with Crohn's disease. The sample comprised ileal tissue. This chain links TRBV4-2 with TRBJ2-1, with 13 bases fitting TRBD2. The chain's CDR3 is CASSRLGLAGDNEQFF. The CDR3 coding sequence is TGTGCCAGCAGCCGCCTAGGACTAGCGGGGGACAATGAGCAGTTCTTC.